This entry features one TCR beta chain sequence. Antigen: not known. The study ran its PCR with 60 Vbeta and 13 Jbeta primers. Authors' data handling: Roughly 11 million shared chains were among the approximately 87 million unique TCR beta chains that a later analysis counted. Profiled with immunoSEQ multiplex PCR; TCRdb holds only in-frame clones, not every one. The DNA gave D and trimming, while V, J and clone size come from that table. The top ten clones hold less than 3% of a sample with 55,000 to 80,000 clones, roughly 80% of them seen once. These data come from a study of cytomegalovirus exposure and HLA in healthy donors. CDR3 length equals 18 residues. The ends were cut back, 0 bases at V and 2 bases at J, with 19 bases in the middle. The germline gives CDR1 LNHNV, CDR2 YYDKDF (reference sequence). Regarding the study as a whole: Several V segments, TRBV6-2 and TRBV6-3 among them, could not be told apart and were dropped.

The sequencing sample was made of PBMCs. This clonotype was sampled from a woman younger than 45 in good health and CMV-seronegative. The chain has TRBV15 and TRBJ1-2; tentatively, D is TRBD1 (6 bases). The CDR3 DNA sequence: TGTGCCACCAGCAGAGACCAAATAACCGGGGGGGGCAACTATGGCTACACCTTC. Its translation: CATSRDQITGGGNYGYTF.